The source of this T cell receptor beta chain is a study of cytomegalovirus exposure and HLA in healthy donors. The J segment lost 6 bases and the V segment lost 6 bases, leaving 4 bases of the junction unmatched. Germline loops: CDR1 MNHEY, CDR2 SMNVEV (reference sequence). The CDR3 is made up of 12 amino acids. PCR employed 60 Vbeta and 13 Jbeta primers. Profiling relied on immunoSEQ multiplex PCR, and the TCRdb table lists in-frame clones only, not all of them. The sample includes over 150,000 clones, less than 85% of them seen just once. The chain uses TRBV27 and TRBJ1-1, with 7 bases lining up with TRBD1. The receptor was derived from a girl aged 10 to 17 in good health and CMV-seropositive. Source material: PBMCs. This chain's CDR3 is CASSSDRAEAFF. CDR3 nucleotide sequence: TGTGCCAGCAGCTCAGACAGGGCTGAAGCTTTCTTT.